The rows below give T cell receptor beta chains drawn from one sample of a study of T cells in Graves' hyperthyroidism and ophthalmopathy. One entry per CDR3 protein, called by TCRdb with MiXCR from the multiplex PCR reads. In the table there are more than 500,000 distinct CDR3 sequences, 46% of which are singletons. Sequenced: peripheral blood or thyroid tissue (not recorded which). The receptors here all came from an adult woman with Graves' disease, either hyperthyroidism or ophthalmopathy (not recorded which). Each CDR3 is given with its conserved first and last residue. Fields, in order: clone size, J gene, D gene, V gene, CDR3 protein, CDR3 DNA. D genes are given only for firm matches. Size values are once, few and many counts, or a class for expanded clones, and some rows have none.

abundance: many
j_gene: TRBJ1-1
d_gene: .
v_gene: TRBV7-7
CDR3aa: CASSLDVAGPSFF
CDR3nt: TGTGCTAGCAGCTTAGATGTGGCAGGGCCATCTTTCTTT

abundance: few
j_gene: TRBJ1-5
d_gene: .
v_gene: TRBV10-3
CDR3aa: CAISASNQPQHF
CDR3nt: TGTGCCATCAGTGCTTCGAATCAGCCCCAGCATTTT

abundance: few
j_gene: TRBJ2-2
d_gene: .
v_gene: TRBV7-9
CDR3aa: CASRDGSDTGELFF
CDR3nt: TGTGCCAGCAGGGACGGATCCGACACCGGGGAGCTGTTTTTT

abundance: many
j_gene: TRBJ1-5
d_gene: .
v_gene: TRBV7-9
CDR3aa: CASSAGDNQPQHF
CDR3nt: TGTGCCAGCAGTGCGGGAGACAATCAGCCCCAGCATTTT

abundance: many
j_gene: TRBJ2-7
d_gene: .
v_gene: TRBV12-3/TRBV12-4
CDR3aa: CASSLATGYYEQYF
CDR3nt: TGTGCCAGCAGTTTAGCGACAGGATACTACGAGCAGTACTTC

abundance: .
j_gene: TRBJ1-2
d_gene: .
v_gene: TRBV4-3
CDR3aa: CASSQEMGLYGYTF
CDR3nt: TGCGCCAGCAGCCAAGAAATGGGACTCTATGGCTACACCTTC

abundance: .
j_gene: TRBJ1-2
d_gene: .
v_gene: TRBV9
CDR3aa: CASSVVTPMDIYGYTF
CDR3nt: TGTGCCAGCAGCGTTGTGACCCCAATGGACATCTATGGCTACACCTTC

abundance: .
j_gene: TRBJ1-2
d_gene: .
v_gene: TRBV20-1
CDR3aa: CSATGTAYGYTF
CDR3nt: TGCAGTGCTACAGGGACCGCCTATGGCTACACCTTC

abundance: .
j_gene: TRBJ1-6
d_gene: .
v_gene: TRBV10-3
CDR3aa: CAISESAGTRNSPLHF
CDR3nt: TGTGCCATCAGTGAGTCGGCCGGGACACGAAATTCACCCCTCCACTTT

abundance: many
j_gene: TRBJ2-2
d_gene: .
v_gene: TRBV7-8
CDR3aa: CASSLEQGLNTGELFF
CDR3nt: TGTGCCAGCAGCTTAGAACAGGGACTGAACACCGGGGAGCTGTTTTTT

abundance: once
j_gene: TRBJ2-5
d_gene: TRBD1
v_gene: TRBV29-1
CDR3aa: CSFQGAQETQYF
CDR3nt: TGCAGCTTCCAGGGGGCCCAAGAGACCCAGTACTTC

abundance: .
j_gene: TRBJ1-1
d_gene: TRBD1
v_gene: TRBV24-1
CDR3aa: CATSDSGQGATEAFF
CDR3nt: TGTGCCACCAGTGATTCGGGACAGGGGGCCACTGAAGCTTTCTTT

abundance: once
j_gene: TRBJ1-3
d_gene: .
v_gene: TRBV20-1
CDR3aa: CSARLAQGSGNTIYF
CDR3nt: TGCAGTGCTAGGCTAGCGCAGGGTTCGGGAAACACCATATATTTT

abundance: .
j_gene: TRBJ2-5
d_gene: TRBD2
v_gene: TRBV12-3/TRBV12-4
CDR3aa: CASRASGIGAQYF
CDR3nt: TGTGCCAGCAGGGCTAGCGGCATCGGGGCCCAGTACTTC

abundance: many
j_gene: TRBJ1-1
d_gene: TRBD1
v_gene: TRBV14
CDR3aa: CASSQGDRGFLNTEAFF
CDR3nt: TGTGCCAGCAGCCAAGGGGACAGGGGGTTTCTGAACACTGAAGCTTTCTTT

abundance: few
j_gene: TRBJ2-7
d_gene: .
v_gene: TRBV5-8
CDR3aa: CASSLGGEDEQYF
CDR3nt: TGTGCCAGCAGCTTAGGAGGGGAGGACGAGCAGTACTTC

abundance: .
j_gene: TRBJ1-1
d_gene: .
v_gene: TRBV20-1
CDR3aa: CSARASNVGFGLAFF
CDR3nt: TGCAGTGCTAGAGCCAGTAACGTAGGGTTTGGGTTGGCTTTCTTT

abundance: .
j_gene: TRBJ1-1
d_gene: .
v_gene: TRBV25-1
CDR3aa: CASSELRGKAFF
CDR3nt: TGTGCCAGCAGTGAATTGCGAGGGAAAGCTTTCTTT

abundance: .
j_gene: TRBJ2-5
d_gene: .
v_gene: TRBV7-2
CDR3aa: CASSPYRVAQETQYF
CDR3nt: TGTGCCAGCAGCCCTTACAGGGTTGCTCAAGAGACCCAGTACTTC

abundance: .
j_gene: TRBJ2-7
d_gene: TRBD1
v_gene: TRBV6-1
CDR3aa: CASRTGTGGYEQYF
CDR3nt: TGTGCCAGCAGGACCGGGACAGGGGGCTACGAGCAGTACTTC

abundance: .
j_gene: TRBJ2-2
d_gene: .
v_gene: TRBV10-3
CDR3aa: CAIRGQAQTNTGELFF
CDR3nt: TGTGCCATCAGGGGCCAGGCCCAAACGAACACCGGGGAGCTGTTTTTT

abundance: many
j_gene: TRBJ1-5
d_gene: .
v_gene: TRBV7-2
CDR3aa: CASSGGGQPQHF
CDR3nt: TGTGCCAGCAGTGGGGGGGGTCAGCCCCAGCATTTT

abundance: .
j_gene: TRBJ1-5
d_gene: .
v_gene: TRBV20-1
CDR3aa: CSARLPGTPRYQPQHF
CDR3nt: TGCAGTGCCAGACTTCCCGGGACCCCCCGGTATCAGCCCCAGCATTTT

abundance: .
j_gene: TRBJ1-1
d_gene: .
v_gene: TRBV29-1
CDR3aa: CSLGDRFGTKAFF
CDR3nt: TGCAGCTTGGGAGACAGGTTCGGCACTAAAGCTTTCTTT

abundance: .
j_gene: TRBJ1-5
d_gene: .
v_gene: TRBV15
CDR3aa: CATSRDLAPNQPQHF
CDR3nt: TGTGCCACCAGCAGAGATCTGGCACCCAATCAGCCCCAGCATTTT

abundance: many
j_gene: TRBJ1-2
d_gene: .
v_gene: TRBV19
CDR3aa: CASSMANYGYTF
CDR3nt: TGTGCCAGTAGTATGGCCAACTATGGCTACACCTTC

abundance: many
j_gene: TRBJ1-5
d_gene: .
v_gene: TRBV5-5
CDR3aa: CASSLEVGNNQPQHF
CDR3nt: TGTGCCAGCAGCTTGGAGGTAGGGAACAATCAGCCCCAGCATTTT

abundance: .
j_gene: TRBJ2-7
d_gene: .
v_gene: TRBV7-9
CDR3aa: CASSESAGAAYEQYF
CDR3nt: TGTGCCAGCAGTGAATCGGCAGGGGCGGCCTACGAGCAGTACTTC

abundance: .
j_gene: TRBJ1-1
d_gene: .
v_gene: TRBV28
CDR3aa: CASSNTPERAFF
CDR3nt: TGTGCCAGCAGCAATACACCGGAGAGGGCTTTCTTT

abundance: .
j_gene: TRBJ2-5
d_gene: TRBD2
v_gene: TRBV7-9
CDR3aa: CASSEDPSGSGRETQYF
CDR3nt: TGTGCCAGCAGCGAAGACCCTAGCGGGAGTGGACGTGAGACCCAGTACTTC

abundance: .
j_gene: TRBJ1-2
d_gene: TRBD1
v_gene: TRBV20-1
CDR3aa: CSARVQGDGYTF
CDR3nt: TGCAGTGCTAGGGTACAGGGGGATGGCTACACCTTC

abundance: many
j_gene: TRBJ1-2
d_gene: .
v_gene: TRBV11-2
CDR3aa: CASSLQSYGYTF
CDR3nt: TGTGCCAGCAGCTTGCAGAGCTATGGCTACACCTTC

abundance: few
j_gene: TRBJ2-7
d_gene: .
v_gene: TRBV6-5
CDR3aa: CASSYSSQGRRYEQYF
CDR3nt: TGTGCCAGCAGTTACTCGAGTCAGGGGCGCCGCTACGAGCAGTACTTC

abundance: .
j_gene: TRBJ1-4
d_gene: .
v_gene: TRBV9
CDR3aa: CASSPYTGGSGGNEKLFF
CDR3nt: TGTGCCAGCAGCCCATACACCGGGGGGAGTGGCGGTAATGAAAAACTGTTTTTT

abundance: few
j_gene: TRBJ2-5
d_gene: TRBD2
v_gene: TRBV7-2
CDR3aa: CASSWGVSGRETQYF
CDR3nt: TGTGCCAGCAGCTGGGGGGTTAGCGGGAGAGAGACCCAGTACTTC

abundance: few
j_gene: TRBJ1-5
d_gene: .
v_gene: TRBV27
CDR3aa: CASSPRAVDSNQPQHF
CDR3nt: TGTGCCAGCAGTCCCCGGGCAGTGGATAGCAATCAGCCCCAGCATTTT

abundance: .
j_gene: TRBJ2-7
d_gene: TRBD2
v_gene: TRBV25-1
CDR3aa: CASSEGLAGHKQYF
CDR3nt: TGTGCCAGCAGTGAAGGACTAGCGGGACACAAGCAGTACTTC

abundance: many
j_gene: TRBJ2-7
d_gene: .
v_gene: TRBV2
CDR3aa: CASRDPTLGYEQYF
CDR3nt: TGTGCCAGCCGGGATCCGACTTTGGGATACGAGCAGTACTTC

abundance: .
j_gene: TRBJ2-5
d_gene: TRBD1
v_gene: TRBV29-1
CDR3aa: CSVEDLQGAETQYF
CDR3nt: TGCAGCGTTGAAGATTTACAGGGGGCTGAGACCCAGTACTTC

abundance: .
j_gene: TRBJ2-7
d_gene: .
v_gene: TRBV3-1
CDR3aa: CASSLGTRRSYEQYF
CDR3nt: TGTGCCAGCAGCCTCGGGACCCGGCGCAGCTACGAGCAGTACTTC

abundance: few
j_gene: TRBJ1-5
d_gene: .
v_gene: TRBV20-1
CDR3aa: CSARATVLGNQPQHF
CDR3nt: TGCAGTGCTAGGGCTACGGTCCTTGGCAATCAGCCCCAGCATTTT